This is a list of T cell receptor beta chains from one sample in a study of T cell changes during pregnancy in multiple sclerosis. Sequencing used immunoSEQ multiplex PCR; TCRdb keeps in-frame clones, though not all of them. The table records tens of thousands of clones, over 75% of them present only once. The specimen comprised peripheral blood, sampled in the third trimester of pregnancy. The receptor set was obtained from a female donor with multiple sclerosis, enrolled in a pregnancy study. The CDR3 runs from the conserved cysteine through the conserved F or W. The D gene is left open where the match is weak. Clone size is not always given. Where it is, it says once, few, many or a class for expanded clones.

>TRBJ2-1|.|.|TRBV2
TGTGCCAGCAGACAGGGTCGCTCCTACAATGAGCAGTTCTTC
CASRQGRSYNEQFF
>TRBJ1-4|.|TRBD1|TRBV10-1
TGCGCCAGCACCGACCCAGAACCGGGACAGGGGGGTAGACTGTTTTTT
CASTDPEPGQGGRLFF
>TRBJ2-3|.|.|TRBV7-2
TGTGCCAGCAGCTTCGGCAGGGTGGGAGATACGCAGTATTTT
CASSFGRVGDTQYF
>TRBJ2-3|.|.|TRBV6-1
TGTGCCAGCAGGGCTAGCACAGATACGCAGTATTTT
CASRASTDTQYF
>TRBJ1-1|.|TRBD1|TRBV28
TGTGCCAGCAGTTCCCGGACAGGATCTTACAACACTGAAGCTTTCTTT
CASSSRTGSYNTEAFF
>TRBJ1-1|.|.|TRBV30
TGTGCCTGGAGCCGGGGGGGGACCCCTGAAGCTTTCTTT
CAWSRGGTPEAFF
>TRBJ1-3|.|.|TRBV5-1
TGCGCCAGCAGCTGGACTGAGACAGGCTCTGGAAACACCATATATTTT
CASSWTETGSGNTIYF
>TRBJ1-2|.|TRBD1|TRBV4-1
TGCGCCAGCAGCCCGAAGGGGGGGGACAGGCCAGTCTATGGCTACACCTTC
CASSPKGGDRPVYGYTF
>TRBJ2-1|.|.|TRBV11-2
TGTGCCAGCAGCTCCCTTAGAGGCTCCTACAATGAGCAGTTCTTC
CASSSLRGSYNEQFF
>TRBJ2-6|.|TRBD1|TRBV5-6
TGTGCCAGCATCAATCTACCCAGGACAGGGGCTGGGGCCAACGTCCTGACTTTC
CASINLPRTGAGANVLTF
>TRBJ2-1|.|TRBD2|TRBV11-1
TGTGCCAGCAGCTTAAGGTGGGGGGGAGGCCTCTCCTACAATGAGCAGTTCTTC
CASSLRWGGGLSYNEQFF
>TRBJ1-1|.|.|TRBV7-2
TGTGCCAGCAGCTTTCTCCAGGGCACTGAAGCTTTCTTT
CASSFLQGTEAFF
>TRBJ1-1|.|.|TRBV6-6
TGTGCCAGCAGTTATCCGGGGGCGCGGGGGACTGAAGCTTTCTTT
CASSYPGARGTEAFF
>TRBJ2-1|.|TRBD2|TRBV4-2
TGTGCCAGCAGCCAAGATCGGTCGGGGGGCAATGAGCAGTTCTTC
CASSQDRSGGNEQFF
>TRBJ2-2|once|TRBD2|TRBV10-2
TGCGCCATCAAAGGGACTAGCGGGCTGAACACCGGGGAGCTGTTTTTT
CAIKGTSGLNTGELFF
>TRBJ1-5|.|.|TRBV27
TGTGCCAGCAAGGAGGGTGGTCAGCCCCAGCATTTT
CASKEGGQPQHF
>TRBJ1-4|.|.|TRBV13
TGTGCCAGCAGCTTAGAGGCAGGCAGTAGGCTGTTTTTT
CASSLEAGSRLFF
>TRBJ1-5|.|TRBD1|TRBV4-2
TGTGCCAGCAGCCAAGTTACAGGGGGCAATCAGCCCCAGCATTTT
CASSQVTGGNQPQHF
>TRBJ1-5|.|.|TRBV25-1
TGTGCCAGCAGTTCGGTGGAGTCCAATCAGCCCCAGCATTTT
CASSSVESNQPQHF
>TRBJ1-5|once|.|TRBV6-5
TGTGCCAGCAGTTACTCGGAGGGACCCAATCAGCCCCAGCATTTT
CASSYSEGPNQPQHF